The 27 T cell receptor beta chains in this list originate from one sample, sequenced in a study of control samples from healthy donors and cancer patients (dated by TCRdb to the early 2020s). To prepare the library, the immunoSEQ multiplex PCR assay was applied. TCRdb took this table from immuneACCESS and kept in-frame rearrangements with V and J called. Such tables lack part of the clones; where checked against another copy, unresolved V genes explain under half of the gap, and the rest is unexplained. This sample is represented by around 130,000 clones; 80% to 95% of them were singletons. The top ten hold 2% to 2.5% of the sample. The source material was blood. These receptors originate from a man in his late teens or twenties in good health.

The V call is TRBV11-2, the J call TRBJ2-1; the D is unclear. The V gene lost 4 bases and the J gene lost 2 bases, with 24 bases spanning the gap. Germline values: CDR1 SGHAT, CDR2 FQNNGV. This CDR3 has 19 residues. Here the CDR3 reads CASSSGPTDPHFPYNEQFF. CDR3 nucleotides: TGTGCCAGCAGCTCGGGCCCTACAGATCCTCACTTCCCCTACAATGAGCAGTTCTTC.

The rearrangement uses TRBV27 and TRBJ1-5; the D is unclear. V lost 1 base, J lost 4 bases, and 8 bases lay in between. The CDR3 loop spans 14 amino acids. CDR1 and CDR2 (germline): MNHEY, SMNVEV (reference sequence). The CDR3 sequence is CASSLFAGNQPQHF. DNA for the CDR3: TGTGCCAGCAGTTTATTCGCAGGTAATCAGCCCCAGCATTTT.

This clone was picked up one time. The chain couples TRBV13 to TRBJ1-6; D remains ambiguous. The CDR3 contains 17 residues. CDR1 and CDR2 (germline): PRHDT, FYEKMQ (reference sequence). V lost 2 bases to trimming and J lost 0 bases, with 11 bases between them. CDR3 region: CASSLRPSSSYNSPLHF. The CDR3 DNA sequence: TGTGCCAGCAGCTTAAGACCTAGTAGCTCCTATAATTCACCCCTCCACTTT.

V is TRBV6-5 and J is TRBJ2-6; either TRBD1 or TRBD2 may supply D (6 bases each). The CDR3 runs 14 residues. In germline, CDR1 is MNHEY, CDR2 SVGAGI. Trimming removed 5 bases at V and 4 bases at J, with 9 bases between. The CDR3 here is CASSRGRGANVLTF. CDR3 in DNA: TGTGCCAGCAGTCGGGGGCGCGGGGCCAACGTCCTGACTTTC.

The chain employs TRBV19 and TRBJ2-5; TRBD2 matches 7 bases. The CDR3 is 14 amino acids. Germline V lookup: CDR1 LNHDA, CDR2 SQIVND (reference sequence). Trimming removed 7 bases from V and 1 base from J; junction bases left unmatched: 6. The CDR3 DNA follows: TGTGCCAGTAACGGGGCTAGCGGCCAAGAGACCCAGTACTTC. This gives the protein CASNGASGQETQYF.

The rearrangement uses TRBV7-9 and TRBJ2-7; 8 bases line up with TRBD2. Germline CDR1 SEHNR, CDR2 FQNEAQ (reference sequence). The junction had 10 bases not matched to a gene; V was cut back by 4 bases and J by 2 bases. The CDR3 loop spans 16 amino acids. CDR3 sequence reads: CASSSNTGTSPYEQYF. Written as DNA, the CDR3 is TGTGCCAGCAGCTCAAATACCGGGACTAGTCCCTACGAGCAGTACTTC.

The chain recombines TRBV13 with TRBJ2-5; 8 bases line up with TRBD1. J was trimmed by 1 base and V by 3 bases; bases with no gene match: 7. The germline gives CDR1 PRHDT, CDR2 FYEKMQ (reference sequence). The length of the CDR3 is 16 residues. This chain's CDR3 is CASSLTGVVGQETQYF. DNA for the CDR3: TGTGCCAGCAGCTTGACAGGGGTTGTAGGCCAAGAGACCCAGTACTTC.

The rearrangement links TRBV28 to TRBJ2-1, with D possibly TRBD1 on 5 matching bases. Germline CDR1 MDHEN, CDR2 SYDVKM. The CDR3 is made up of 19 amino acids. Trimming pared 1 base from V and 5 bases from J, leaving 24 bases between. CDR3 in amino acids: CASSLFYQAVRGLDNEQFF. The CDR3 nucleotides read TGTGCCAGCAGTTTATTCTACCAGGCGGTAAGGGGCCTCGACAATGAGCAGTTCTTC.

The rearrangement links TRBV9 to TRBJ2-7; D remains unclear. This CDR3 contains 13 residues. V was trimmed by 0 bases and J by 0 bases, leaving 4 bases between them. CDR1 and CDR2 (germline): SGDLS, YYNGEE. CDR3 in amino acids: CASSVDYSYEQYF. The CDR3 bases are TGTGCCAGCAGCGTAGATTACTCCTACGAGCAGTACTTC. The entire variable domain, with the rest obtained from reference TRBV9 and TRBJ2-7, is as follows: DSGVTQTPKHLITATGQRVTLRCSPRSGDLSVYWYQQSLDQGLQFLIQYYNGEERAKGNILERFSAQQFPDLHSELNLSSLELGDSALYFCASSVDYSYEQYFGPGTRLTVT.

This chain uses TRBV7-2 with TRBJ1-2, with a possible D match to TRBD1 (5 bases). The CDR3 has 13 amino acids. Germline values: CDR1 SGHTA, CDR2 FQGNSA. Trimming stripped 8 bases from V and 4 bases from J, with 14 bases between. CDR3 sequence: CASAGPGGYGYTF. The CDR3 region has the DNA TGTGCCAGCGCCGGCCCCGGGGGCTATGGCTACACCTTC. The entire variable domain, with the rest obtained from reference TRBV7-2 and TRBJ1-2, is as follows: GAGVSQSPSNKVTEKGKDVELRCDPISGHTALYWYRQSLGQGLEFLIYFQGNSAPDKSGLPSDRFSAERTGGSVSTLTIQRTQQEDSAVYLCASAGPGGYGYTFGSGTRLTVV.

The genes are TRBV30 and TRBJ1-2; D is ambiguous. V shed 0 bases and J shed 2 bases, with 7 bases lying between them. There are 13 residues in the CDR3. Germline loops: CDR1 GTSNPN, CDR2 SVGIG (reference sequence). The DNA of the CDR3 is TGTGCCTGGAGTGTGTCCGGGAACTATGGCTACACCTTC. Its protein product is CAWSVSGNYGYTF.

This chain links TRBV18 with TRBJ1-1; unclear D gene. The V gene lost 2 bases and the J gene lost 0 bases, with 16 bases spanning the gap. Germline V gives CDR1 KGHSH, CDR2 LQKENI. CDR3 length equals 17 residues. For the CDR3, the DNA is TGTGCCAGCTCACCAGGGTCCACCTGGAGGGTGAACACTGAAGCTTTCTTT. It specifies CASSPGSTWRVNTEAFF.

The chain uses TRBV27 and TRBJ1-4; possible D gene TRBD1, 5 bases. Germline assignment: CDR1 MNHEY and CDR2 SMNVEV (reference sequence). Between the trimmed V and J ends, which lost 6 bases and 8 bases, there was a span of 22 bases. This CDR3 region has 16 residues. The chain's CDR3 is CASSLTPGVLGEKLFF. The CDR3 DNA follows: TGTGCCAGCAGCCTTACCCCGGGGGTGCTTGGAGAAAAACTGTTTTTT.

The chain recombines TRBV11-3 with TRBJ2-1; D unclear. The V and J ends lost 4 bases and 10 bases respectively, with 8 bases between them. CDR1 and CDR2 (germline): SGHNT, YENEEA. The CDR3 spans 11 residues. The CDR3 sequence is CASSSGSEQFF. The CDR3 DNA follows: TGTGCCAGCAGCTCTGGGTCCGAGCAGTTCTTC.

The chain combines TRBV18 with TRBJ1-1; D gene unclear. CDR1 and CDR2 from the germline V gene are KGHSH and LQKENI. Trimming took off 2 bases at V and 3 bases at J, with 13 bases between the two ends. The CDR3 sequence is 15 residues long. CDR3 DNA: TGTGCCAGCTCACCAGGCCGAGGACGGGACACTGAAGCTTTCTTT. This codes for CASSPGRGRDTEAFF.

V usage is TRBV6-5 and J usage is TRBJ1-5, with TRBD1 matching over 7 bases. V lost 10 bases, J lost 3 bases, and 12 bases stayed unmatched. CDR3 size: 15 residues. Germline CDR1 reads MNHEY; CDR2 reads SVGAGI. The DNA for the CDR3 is TGTGCCACCAAGAAGGGACAGCAAATCAATCAGCCCCAGCATTTT. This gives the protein CATKKGQQINQPQHF.

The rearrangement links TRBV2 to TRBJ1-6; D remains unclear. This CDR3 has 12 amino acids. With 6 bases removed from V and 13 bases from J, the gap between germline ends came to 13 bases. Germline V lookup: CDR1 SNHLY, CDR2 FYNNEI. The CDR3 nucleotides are TGTGCCAGCAGAGTTGACGATCTTCCCCTCCACTTT. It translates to CASRVDDLPLHF.

CDR3 amino acids: CSASIGTSGSTDTQYF. The CDR3 coding sequence is TGCAGTGCTAGTATCGGGACTAGCGGGAGCACAGATACGCAGTATTTT. This chain joins TRBV20-1 and TRBJ2-3; 12 bases are shared with TRBD2. The length of the CDR3 is 16 residues. J lost 0 bases, V lost 3 bases, and 4 bases had no gene match. Germline CDR1 DFQATT, CDR2 SNEGSKA (reference sequence).

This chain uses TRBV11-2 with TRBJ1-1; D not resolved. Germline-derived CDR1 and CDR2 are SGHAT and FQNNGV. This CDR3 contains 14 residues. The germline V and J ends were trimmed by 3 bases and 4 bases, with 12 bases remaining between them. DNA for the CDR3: TGTGCCAGCAGCTTGGCCAGGTTAGGCACTGAAGCTTTCTTT. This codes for CASSLARLGTEAFF.

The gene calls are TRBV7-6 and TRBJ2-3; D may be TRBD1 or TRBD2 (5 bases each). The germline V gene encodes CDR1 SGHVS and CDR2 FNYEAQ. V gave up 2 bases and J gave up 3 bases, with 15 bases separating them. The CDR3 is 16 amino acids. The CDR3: CASSLSAGTQTDTQYF. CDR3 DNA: TGTGCCAGCAGCTTATCGGCAGGGACCCAAACAGATACGCAGTATTTT.

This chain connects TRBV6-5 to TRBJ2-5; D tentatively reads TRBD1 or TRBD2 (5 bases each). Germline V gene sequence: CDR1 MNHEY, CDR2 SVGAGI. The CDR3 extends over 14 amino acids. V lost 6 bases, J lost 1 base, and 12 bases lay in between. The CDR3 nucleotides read TGTGCCAGCAGCGTCGAGGGGACCCAAGAGACCCAGTACTTC. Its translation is CASSVEGTQETQYF.

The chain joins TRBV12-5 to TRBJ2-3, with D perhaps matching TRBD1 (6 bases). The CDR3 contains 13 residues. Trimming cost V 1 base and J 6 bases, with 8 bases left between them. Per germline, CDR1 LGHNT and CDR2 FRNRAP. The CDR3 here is CASGLETGDTQYF. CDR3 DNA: TGTGCTAGTGGTTTGGAAACAGGGGATACGCAGTATTTT.

The CDR3 DNA reads as TGTGCCAGCAGAGGTCAGGGTTACATTCAGTACTTC. Protein sequence: CASRGQGYIQYF. The rearrangement uses TRBV27 and TRBJ2-4; D is possibly TRBD1 (5 bases). Trimming removed 6 bases at V and 8 bases at J, with 11 bases between. The CDR3 is 12 amino acids. The V gene's germline CDR1 is MNHEY and CDR2 SMNVEV (reference sequence).

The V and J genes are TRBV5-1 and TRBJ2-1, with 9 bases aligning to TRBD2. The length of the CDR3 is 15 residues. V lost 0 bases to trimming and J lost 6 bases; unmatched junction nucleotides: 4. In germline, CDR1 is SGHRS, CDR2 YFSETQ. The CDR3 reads CASSLGLAGINEQFF. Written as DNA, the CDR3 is TGCGCCAGCAGCTTGGGCCTAGCGGGGATCAATGAGCAGTTCTTC.

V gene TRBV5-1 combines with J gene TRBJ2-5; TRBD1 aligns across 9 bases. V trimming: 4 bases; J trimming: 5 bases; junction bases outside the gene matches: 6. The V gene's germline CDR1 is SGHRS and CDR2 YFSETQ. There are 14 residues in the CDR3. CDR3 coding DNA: TGCGCCAGCAGCATGACAGGGGGTAGTGAGACCCAGTACTTC. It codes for CASSMTGGSETQYF.

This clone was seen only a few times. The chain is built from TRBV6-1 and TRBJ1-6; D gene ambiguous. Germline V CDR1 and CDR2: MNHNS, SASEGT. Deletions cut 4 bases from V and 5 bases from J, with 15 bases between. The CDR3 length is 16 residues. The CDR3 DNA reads TGTGCCAGCAGTGGAATATCGACACTAGATAATTCACCCCTCCACTTT. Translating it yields CASSGISTLDNSPLHF.

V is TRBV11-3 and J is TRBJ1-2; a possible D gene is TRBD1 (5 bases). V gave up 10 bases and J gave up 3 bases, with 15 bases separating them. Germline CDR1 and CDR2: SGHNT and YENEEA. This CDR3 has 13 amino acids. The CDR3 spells CATQNRLDYGYTF. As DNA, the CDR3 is TGTGCCACGCAAAACAGGCTCGACTATGGCTACACCTTC.